The 24 T cell receptor beta chains in this list originate from one sample, sequenced in a study of blood T cell repertoires in COVID-19. Only in-frame clones appear in the TCRdb table, and some are missing; sequencing was by immunoSEQ multiplex PCR. The table shows under 75,000 clones, with around 85% occurring only once. The sequenced sample consisted of peripheral blood. Source of these receptors: a woman aged 70 to 79 with acute or convalescent COVID-19.

The rearrangement links TRBV6-5 to TRBJ1-3; D gene uncertain. V lost 9 bases to trimming and J lost 10 bases, with 25 bases between them. The CDR3 is 15 amino acids. CDR1 MNHEY and CDR2 SVGAGI come from the germline V gene. The CDR3 region has the DNA TGTGCCAGTTCTGGAGGAAATAAACCTCCACGGACCATATATTTT. The encoded protein is CASSGGNKPPRTIYF.

The chain uses TRBV4-2 and TRBJ2-5, with 10 bases fitting TRBD2. CDR1 is LGHNA and CDR2 is YNFKEQ in the germline V gene. This CDR3 has 16 residues. Unmatched junction bases numbered 10, after V lost 5 bases and J lost 4 bases. The CDR3 sequence is CASSSPPAGGPETQYF. CDR3 sequence (DNA): TGTGCCAGCAGCAGCCCCCCAGCGGGGGGGCCAGAGACCCAGTACTTC.

The chain's CDR3 is CASSQIGQINTEAFF. For the CDR3, the DNA is TGCGCCAGCAGCCAAATTGGCCAGATTAACACTGAAGCTTTCTTT. This chain uses TRBV4-1 with TRBJ1-1, with D hard to call. The V end lost 2 bases, the J end lost 2 bases, and 12 bases lay between the germline ends. The CDR3 extends over 15 amino acids. Germline V gene lookup returns CDR1 MGHRA and CDR2 YSYEKL.

This clone qualifies as medium-sized. The CDR3, as DNA: TGTGCCAGTAGTATCGGTTCTAGCGGGGCTGGGGATACGCAGTATTTT. It encodes CASSIGSSGAGDTQYF. The chain links TRBV19 to TRBJ2-3; 9 bases agree with TRBD2. From germline, CDR1 is LNHDA and CDR2 SQIVND (reference sequence). Trimming took 3 bases from V and 6 from J; bases not matched to a gene: 10. The CDR3 is made up of 16 amino acids.

This clone was recorded a few times. The chain is built from TRBV2 and TRBJ2-2, with 9 nucleotides matching TRBD2. V trimming: 6 bases; J trimming: 7 bases; junction bases outside the gene matches: 9. The CDR3 length is 15 residues. Germline values: CDR1 SNHLY, CDR2 FYNNEI. CDR3 sequence reads: CASRKLAGRLGELFF. The CDR3 DNA reads TGTGCCAGCAGAAAGCTAGCGGGGAGGCTCGGGGAGCTGTTTTTT.

V is TRBV4-1 and J is TRBJ1-2; a weak D match, TRBD1 (5 bases). This CDR3 comprises 14 residues. Trimming left V 8 bases short and J 7 bases short, with 20 bases between. Germline V gene sequence: CDR1 MGHRA, CDR2 YSYEKL. The CDR3 protein is CASSGGTRGGGYTF. The CDR3 bases are TGCGCCAGCTCCGGGGGAACAAGGGGTGGTGGCTACACCTTC.

J is TRBJ2-7 and V is TRBV7-8, with TRBD2 matching 11 bases. V lost 6 bases, J lost 9 bases, and 10 bases stayed unmatched. Germline loops: CDR1 SGHVS, CDR2 FQNEAQ. This CDR3 is built from 14 residues. CDR3 region: CASSSGVAGGLQYF. The CDR3 bases are TGTGCCAGCAGTTCCGGGGTAGCGGGGGGGCTGCAGTACTTC.

Only one count was recorded for this clone. This sequence joins TRBV13 and TRBJ2-3; 8 positions agree with TRBD2. V lost 5 bases, J lost 1 base, and 5 bases stayed unmatched. Germline values: CDR1 PRHDT, CDR2 FYEKMQ (reference sequence). The CDR3 loop spans 15 amino acids. CDR3 sequence reads: CASSPPGLGTDTQYF. The CDR3 nucleotides read TGTGCCAGCAGCCCGCCGGGACTAGGCACAGATACGCAGTATTTT.

This chain links TRBV5-4 with TRBJ2-7, with D perhaps matching TRBD2 (5 bases). Looked up from germline, CDR1 is SGHNT and CDR2 is YYREEE (reference sequence). The V gene lost 0 bases and the J gene lost 6 bases, with 16 bases spanning the gap. This CDR3 is built from 15 residues. The CDR3 region has the DNA TGTGCCAGCAGCTTGGGTATGGGAGATACACCCGAGCAGTACTTC. It translates to CASSLGMGDTPEQYF.

The J gene is TRBJ1-4, the V gene TRBV3-1 (or the pseudogene TRBV3-2); tentative D call: TRBD1 (5 bases). The CDR3 extends over 15 amino acids. Trimming shortened V by 5 bases and J by 1 base, and 11 bases separated the two germline ends. Germline loops: CDR1 LGHDT, CDR2 YNNKEL (reference sequence). The CDR3 spells CASSSGRLTNEKLFF. CDR3 coding DNA: TGTGCCAGCAGCTCAGGGCGGTTAACTAATGAAAAACTGTTTTTT.

This clone was seen more than once but under ten times. This chain joins TRBV19 and TRBJ1-2; TRBD1 matches 10 bases. Germline V lookup: CDR1 LNHDA, CDR2 SQIVND (reference sequence). The V gene end was trimmed by 5 bases and the J gene end by 8 bases; junction bases not matched to a gene: 14. The CDR3 is made up of 16 amino acids. The DNA of the CDR3 is TGTGCCAGTAGTTCATTAGGGACAGGGGTTCGGTACGGCTACACCTTC. Translated, it gives CASSSLGTGVRYGYTF.

This clone was picked up one time. The chain combines TRBV6-5 with TRBJ2-1, with D tentatively TRBD2 (5 bases). Looked up from germline, CDR1 is MNHEY and CDR2 is SVGAGI. Trimming stripped 4 bases from V and 5 bases from J, with 12 bases between. This CDR3 has 14 residues. CDR3 in DNA: TGTGCCAGCAGTTCCGGAGCCGGGAACAATGAGCAGTTCTTC. It yields the protein CASSSGAGNNEQFF.

The chain uses TRBV7-2 and TRBJ2-7; TRBD2 is a possible D gene (5 bases). This CDR3 has 13 amino acids. From germline, CDR1 is SGHTA and CDR2 FQGNSA. V dropped 4 bases and J dropped 0 bases, with 7 bases sitting between them. CDR3 coding DNA: TGTGCCAGCAGCTGGACTGGCTCCTACGAGCAGTACTTC. This sequence encodes CASSWTGSYEQYF.

The chain uses TRBV4-1 and TRBJ1-5; D unclear. This CDR3 spans 16 amino acids. V lost 1 base, J lost 9 bases, and 19 bases lay in between. The germline V gene encodes CDR1 MGHRA and CDR2 YSYEKL. CDR3 bases: TGCGCCAGCAGCCAAGGGGTATTTTCGGGTTCAAGGCCCCAGCATTTT. Its protein product is CASSQGVFSGSRPQHF.

The J gene is TRBJ2-3, the V gene TRBV7-3; D may be TRBD2 (7 bases). The CDR3 runs to 14 residues. The V and J ends lost 2 bases and 7 bases respectively, with 13 bases between them. The germline V gene has CDR1 SGHTA and CDR2 FQGTGA. The CDR3 DNA reads TGTGCCAGCAGCTTATCAGGGGAGGGTTATACGCAGTATTTT. Amino acids: CASSLSGEGYTQYF.

This chain connects TRBV9 to TRBJ2-5, with D possibly being TRBD2 (7 bases). Germline V lookup: CDR1 SGDLS, CDR2 YYNGEE. V lost 0 bases to trimming and J lost 5 bases, with 14 bases between them. The CDR3 has 15 amino acids. CDR3 sequence reads: CASSVAGGPAETQYF. As DNA, the CDR3 is TGTGCCAGCAGCGTAGCCGGGGGGCCCGCCGAGACCCAGTACTTC.

This chain joins TRBV2 and TRBJ1-5, with D maybe TRBD1 (5 bases). Looked up from germline, CDR1 is SNHLY and CDR2 is FYNNEI. This CDR3 spans 16 amino acids. V gave up 5 bases and J gave up 6 bases, with 20 bases separating them. In DNA, the CDR3 is TGTGCCAGCAGTTGGAAGGTCGGCCAGGGCGGTCAGCCCCAGCATTTT. As protein: CASSWKVGQGGQPQHF. The variable domain in full, with the rest retrieved from reference TRBV2 and TRBJ1-5, is EPEVTQTPSHQVTQMGQEVILRCVPISNHLYFYWYRQILGQKVEFLVSFYNNEISEKSEIFDDQFSVERPDGSNFTLKIRSTKLEDSAMYFCASSWKVGQGGQPQHFGDGTRLSIL.

The chain has TRBV25-1 and TRBJ2-3; D remains ambiguous. CDR1 and CDR2 from the germline V gene are MGHDK and SYGVNS. The CDR3 has 15 amino acids. The ends were cut back, 4 bases at V and 2 bases at J, with 13 bases in the middle. The CDR3 is CASSAAEVNTDTQYF. CDR3 DNA sequence: TGTGCCAGCAGTGCGGCAGAGGTTAACACAGATACGCAGTATTTT. The entire variable domain, with the rest obtained from reference TRBV25-1 and TRBJ2-3, is as follows: EADIYQTPRYLVIGTGKKITLECSQTMGHDKMYWYQQDPGMELHLIHYSYGVNSTEKGDLSSESTVSRIRTEHFPLTLESARPSHTSQYLCASSAAEVNTDTQYFGPGTRLTVL.

The chain links TRBV11-2 to TRBJ1-6; D unclear. Per germline, CDR1 SGHAT and CDR2 FQNNGV. V gave up 0 bases and J gave up 0 bases, with 9 bases separating them. This CDR3 region has 17 residues. CDR3 nucleotides: TGTGCCAGCAGCTTAGATGGCACCAGCTCCTATAATTCACCCCTCCACTTT. This sequence encodes CASSLDGTSSYNSPLHF.

This clone has a handful of counts. This chain links TRBV27 with TRBJ1-2; 8 nucleotides match TRBD1. CDR3 length: 13 amino acids. CDR1 is MNHEY, CDR2 SMNVEV, per germline (reference sequence). After removal of 3 bases from V and 6 bases from J, the junction contained 3 bases not matched to a gene. In nucleotides, the CDR3 is TGTGCCAGCAGTTTTTCGACAGGGGATGGCTACACCTTC. This translates into CASSFSTGDGYTF.

The CDR3 nucleotides are TGTGCCAGCAGTGAAGGCGGGGGGGCCGGAGAGACCCAGTACTTC. Amino acids: CASSEGGGAGETQYF. J is TRBJ2-5 and V is TRBV2; 9 bases fit TRBD2. Germline V CDR1 and CDR2: SNHLY, FYNNEI. Germline trimming cut 1 base from V and 4 bases from J; bases unmatched to any gene: 4. There are 15 residues in the CDR3.

The chain links TRBV5-6 to TRBJ2-5; TRBD1 matches at 10 bases. Germline CDR1 reads SGHDT; CDR2 reads YYEEEE. The CDR3 is 15 residues long. V lost 4 bases and J lost 4; bases outside the gene matches: 7. In DNA form, the CDR3 reads TGTGCCAGCAGCCCGACAGGGGGCCAAGGAGAGACCCAGTACTTC. It encodes CASSPTGGQGETQYF.

The chain is built from TRBV5-1 and TRBJ1-4; D gene uncertain. From germline, CDR1 is SGHRS and CDR2 YFSETQ. This CDR3 has 14 residues. Trimming left V 0 bases short and J 0 bases short, with 3 bases between. The DNA for the CDR3 is TGCGCCAGCAGCTTGGCAGCAACTAATGAAAAACTGTTTTTT. Amino acid sequence: CASSLAATNEKLFF.

J is TRBJ1-1 and V is TRBV7-9; the D gene is possibly TRBD1 (6 bases). Germline CDR1 SEHNR, CDR2 FQNEAQ (reference sequence). V was trimmed by 6 bases and J by 5 bases, leaving 16 bases between them. The CDR3 extends over 14 amino acids. DNA of the CDR3: TGTGCCAGCAGGTACCAGGGGAGTTTAACTGAAGCTTTCTTT. It codes for CASRYQGSLTEAFF.